This T cell receptor (beta chain) was captured by sequencing in a study of shared clonotypes between healthy human individuals. Study-level information: Those who served as donors were two women and a few men between the ages of 18 and 49. Study conclusions and caveats: Though the depth was large, rarefaction showed that sorted-subset sequencing was incomplete.

Execution of the assay was at deep level. Per sorted-subset replicate PCR, input was 200 to 250 ng DNA, representing about 30,000 T cell genomes. Produced via immunoSEQ multiplex PCR; TCRdb's table is partial and in-frame only. The sample shows 650,000 to 700,000 clones, around 90% of them seen only once. This clone was seen a few times. The antigen is unknown. The sequence derives from a young man in good health. Some clones in this sample may be carry-over from other donors' samples. Sequenced input: memory CD8+ T cells from PBMCs. Stated subset: CD45RO+ cells pooled with CCR7-negative TemRA cells.

For the CDR3, the DNA is TGTGCCAGCAGCCCCGAGGGCTCTGGAAACACCATATATTTT. This sequence encodes CASSPEGSGNTIYF. This sequence joins TRBV7-9 and TRBJ1-3; D gene uncertain. With 5 bases removed from V and 0 bases from J, the gap between germline ends came to 8 bases. Germline lookup yields CDR1 SEHNR and CDR2 FQNEAQ (reference sequence). CDR3 length: 14 residues.